A single sample gave rise to the 25 T cell receptor beta chains below, sequenced in a study of T-cell memory formation after mild COVID-19. TCRdb used MiXCR to reprocess the 5' RACE reads, holding one entry per CDR3 protein. The sample has 150,000 to 200,000 distinct CDR3 sequences, more than 12% seen once. Sequencing was performed on PBMCs or a T cell subset sorted from them (not recorded which). All receptors derive from an adult woman who had mild COVID-19 (a few samples of this study predate the infection). Cell type and time point are not known.

Only a few counts were recorded for this clonotype. The genes are TRBV6-5 and TRBJ1-4, with D maybe TRBD1 (5 bases). The CDR3 length is 14 residues. V lost 6 bases to trimming and J lost 3 bases, with 11 bases between them. Germline loops: CDR1 MNHEY, CDR2 SVGAGI. This CDR3 reads CASSFRESNEKLFF. The DNA of the CDR3 is TGTGCCAGCAGCTTCAGGGAGTCTAATGAAAAACTGTTTTTT.

The chain employs TRBV30 and TRBJ1-2; possible D gene TRBD1, 5 bases. This CDR3 has 17 amino acids. V was clipped by 1 base and J by 3 bases, with 21 bases between them. CDR1 GTSNPN and CDR2 SVGIG come from the germline V gene (reference sequence). Written as DNA, the CDR3 is TGTGCCTGGAGTGGTGAAAGAACGAGGGGCTGGCACTATGGCTACACCTTC. Translation: CAWSGERTRGWHYGYTF.

The V gene is TRBV10-3, the J gene TRBJ2-1; 14 bases agree with TRBD2. This CDR3 comprises 18 residues. The ends lost 2 bases at V and 3 bases at J; junction bases unmatched: 6. The germline V gene has CDR1 ENHRY and CDR2 SYGVKD. The CDR3 nucleotides are TGTGCCATCAGTGAGGCCTCGGGACTAGCGGGAGTCTACAATGAGCAGTTCTTC. Translation gives CAISEASGLAGVYNEQFF.

This chain connects TRBV5-1 to TRBJ2-5; TRBD2 aligns across 14 bases. The length of the CDR3 is 15 residues. V was clipped by 6 bases and J by 5 bases; unmatched bases: 6. Germline V CDR1 and CDR2: SGHRS, YFSETQ. CDR3 DNA sequence: TGCGCCAGCACCCCTAGGACTAGCGGGGGGGAGACCCAGTACTTC. Its translation: CASTPRTSGGETQYF.

This clonotype has a handful of counts. The V and J genes are TRBV29-1 and TRBJ2-3; maybe TRBD1 (5 bases). V dropped 3 bases and J dropped 9 bases, with 7 bases sitting between them. Germline V gene data show CDR1 as SQVTM and CDR2 as ANQGSEA. This CDR3 is built from 10 residues. The chain's CDR3 is CSVDRVTQYF. CDR3 nucleotide sequence: TGCAGCGTTGACAGGGTCACGCAGTATTTT.

The rearrangement joins TRBV25-1 to TRBJ2-7; 7 nucleotides align to TRBD1. CDR3 size: 15 residues. Germline CDR1 MGHDK, CDR2 SYGVNS. Trimming removed 4 bases from V and 2 bases from J; junction bases left unmatched: 8. The CDR3 region is CASSASNRGAYEQYF. The CDR3 region has the DNA TGTGCCAGCAGTGCCTCGAACAGGGGCGCCTACGAGCAGTACTTC.

This clonotype has just a few counts. The chain employs TRBV12-3 or TRBV12-4 and TRBJ1-2; D uncertain. The CDR3 runs to 13 residues. With 3 bases removed from V and 4 bases from J, the gap between germline ends came to 9 bases. The CDR3 reads CASSLAPRYGYTF. CDR3 DNA: TGTGCCAGCAGTTTGGCCCCCCGCTATGGCTACACCTTC.

The chain links TRBV30 to TRBJ1-6; the D gene is possibly TRBD1 (5 bases). The CDR3 is 14 residues long. V shed 3 bases and J shed 10 bases, with 16 bases lying between them. From germline, CDR1 is GTSNPN and CDR2 SVGIG (reference sequence). The CDR3 sequence: CAWRGSAGNSPLHF. The CDR3 DNA follows: TGTGCCTGGAGGGGCTCGGCAGGGAACTCACCCCTCCACTTT.

This clonotype was seen more than once but under ten times. The J gene is TRBJ2-3, the V gene TRBV5-4; 10 bases align to TRBD2. The J segment lost 2 bases and the V segment lost 2 bases, leaving 8 bases of the junction unmatched. Germline V gene data show CDR1 as SGHNT and CDR2 as YYREEE (reference sequence). CDR3 length: 17 residues. The CDR3 reads CASSLSSGRILTDTQYF. CDR3 sequence (DNA): TGTGCCAGCAGCTTAAGTAGCGGGAGGATACTCACAGATACGCAGTATTTT.

The rearrangement joins TRBV7-9 to TRBJ2-7, with no clear D. Deletions cut 0 bases from V and 5 bases from J, with 8 bases between. Germline V gene data show CDR1 as SEHNR and CDR2 as FQNEAQ (reference sequence). CDR3 length: 13 amino acids. The CDR3 is CASSLAVGNEQYF. CDR3 in DNA: TGTGCCAGCAGCTTAGCGGTGGGAAACGAGCAGTACTTC.

This clonotype was seen ten or more times. This chain joins TRBV6-6 and TRBJ1-6; no definite D call. Germline lookup yields CDR1 MNHNY and CDR2 SVGAGI (reference sequence). There are 17 residues in the CDR3. Deletions cut 5 bases from V and 2 bases from J, with 16 bases between. The CDR3 protein is CASSPMGFKTYNSPLHF. The CDR3 DNA reads as TGTGCCAGCAGTCCCATGGGATTTAAGACCTATAATTCACCCCTCCACTTT.

This chain joins TRBV6-1 and TRBJ2-1; D is undetermined. The germline CDR1 and CDR2 sequences are MNHNS and SASEGT. V lost 8 bases and J 9 bases, leaving 20 bases between the germline ends. The CDR3 is 14 residues long. CDR3 nucleotides: TGTGCCAGCGTCCCGCAAGGGCGGTCGATTGAGCAGTTCTTC. Protein sequence: CASVPQGRSIEQFF.

This clonotype has a handful of counts. The V and J genes are TRBV4-1 and TRBJ2-1; the D is unclear. Looked up from germline, CDR1 is MGHRA and CDR2 is YSYEKL. Between the trimmed V and J ends, which lost 1 base and 8 bases, there was a span of 6 bases. The CDR3 loop spans 12 amino acids. CDR3 DNA: TGCGCCAGCAGCCAAGTGGCAGATGAGCAGTTCTTC. Translated: CASSQVADEQFF.

This clonotype was recorded at least ten times. This chain connects TRBV12-3 or TRBV12-4 to TRBJ2-1; TRBD2 aligns across 14 bases. This CDR3 is 15 amino acids long. Trimming took 5 bases from V and 12 from J; bases not matched to a gene: 9. CDR3 protein: CASSPLGLAGDGQFF. DNA of the CDR3: TGTGCCAGCAGTCCCTTGGGACTAGCGGGGGACGGGCAGTTCTTC.

This clonotype was seen many times. The rearrangement links TRBV7-2 to TRBJ2-7; TRBD1 aligns across 8 bases. The V segment lost 5 bases and the J segment 0 bases; nucleotides outside the gene matches: 3. Germline V gives CDR1 SGHTA, CDR2 FQGNSA. The CDR3 is 14 residues long. CDR3 nucleotide sequence: TGTGCCAGCAGCCCGGACAGGGTCTCCTACGAGCAGTACTTC. The encoded protein is CASSPDRVSYEQYF.

The J gene is TRBJ2-5, the V gene TRBV18, with 11 positions matching TRBD1. Trimming took 6 bases from V and 1 from J; bases not matched to a gene: 4. CDR3 length: 15 amino acids. Germline CDR1 reads KGHSH; CDR2 reads LQKENI. CDR3 DNA: TGTGCCAGCTCCCATGGGACAGGGGGCCAAGAGACCCAGTACTTC. Protein product: CASSHGTGGQETQYF.

This clonotype appeared a few times. The V call is TRBV7-8, the J call TRBJ1-2, with 10 bases that match TRBD1. Per germline, CDR1 SGHVS and CDR2 FQNEAQ. This CDR3 has 14 amino acids. The ends lost 5 bases at V and 3 bases at J; junction bases unmatched: 3. The CDR3 sequence is CASSPGQGDYGYTF. CDR3 nucleotide sequence: TGTGCCAGCAGCCCAGGACAGGGGGACTATGGCTACACCTTC.

The chain carries TRBV20-1 and TRBJ2-3; D gene ambiguous. Looked up from germline, CDR1 is DFQATT and CDR2 is SNEGSKA (reference sequence). The CDR3 length is 15 residues. The V gene lost 0 bases and the J gene lost 0 bases, with 10 bases spanning the gap. The CDR3 protein is CSARDTVASTDTQYF. Written as DNA, the CDR3 is TGCAGTGCTAGAGACACTGTCGCTAGCACAGATACGCAGTATTTT.

This clonotype came up a few times. J is TRBJ1-1 and V is TRBV18; maybe TRBD1 (5 bases). V lost 3 bases to trimming and J lost 8 bases, with 7 bases between them. CDR3 length equals 11 residues. Germline V gene data show CDR1 as KGHSH and CDR2 as LQKENI. The DNA for the CDR3 is TGTGCCAGCTCACCGGGGGTGGAAGCTTTCTTT. This sequence encodes CASSPGVEAFF.

The chain is built from TRBV18 and TRBJ2-7, with D possibly TRBD1 on 5 matching bases. V lost 2 bases, J lost 3 bases, and 20 bases lay in between. The CDR3 has 17 residues. In germline, CDR1 is KGHSH, CDR2 LQKENI. CDR3 bases: TGTGCCAGCTCACCAACGGTAGATACAGGAAAAGGCTACGAGCAGTACTTC. It is translated as CASSPTVDTGKGYEQYF.

The rearrangement uses TRBV18 and TRBJ2-3; 9 bases line up with TRBD2. V lost 3 bases, J lost 3 bases, and 13 bases stayed unmatched. From germline, CDR1 is KGHSH and CDR2 LQKENI. The CDR3 totals 18 residues. CDR3 sequence reads: CASSPTPTLAGQTDTQYF. The CDR3 coding sequence is TGTGCCAGCTCACCGACCCCTACTCTAGCGGGACAGACAGATACGCAGTATTTT.

This clonotype was detected only a few times. This sequence joins TRBV10-3 and TRBJ1-1, with D tentatively TRBD1 (6 bases). Germline V gene sequence: CDR1 ENHRY, CDR2 SYGVKD. Trimming shortened V by 6 bases and J by 6 bases, and 17 bases separated the two germline ends. The CDR3 runs 14 residues. CDR3 protein: CAIRVTGAGAEAFF. Written as DNA, the CDR3 is TGTGCCATCAGGGTGACAGGAGCGGGCGCTGAAGCTTTCTTT.

The chain has TRBV5-1 and TRBJ2-2, with D uncertain. Trimming shortened V by 3 bases and J by 3 bases, and 21 bases separated the two germline ends. This CDR3 is 18 amino acids long. Germline V lookup: CDR1 SGHRS, CDR2 YFSETQ. The CDR3 DNA reads as TGCGCCAGCAGCTACCCCGTGGGAACCGCCAGCCACACCGGGGAGCTGTTTTTT. This sequence encodes CASSYPVGTASHTGELFF.

The chain combines TRBV5-1 with TRBJ2-5, with D perhaps matching TRBD1 (6 bases). The V and J ends lost 7 bases and 1 base respectively, with 23 bases between them. The CDR3 runs 17 residues. Looked up from germline, CDR1 is SGHRS and CDR2 is YFSETQ. The CDR3 DNA is TGCGCCAGCTCCACCGTCGGACAGCCTTTGTCCCAAGAGACCCAGTACTTC. Translating gives CASSTVGQPLSQETQYF. The entire variable domain, with the rest obtained from reference TRBV5-1 and TRBJ2-5, is as follows: KAGVTQTPRYLIKTRGQQVTLSCSPISGHRSVSWYQQTPGQGLQFLFEYFSETQRNKGNFPGRFSGRQFSNSRSEMNVSTLELGDSALYLCASSTVGQPLSQETQYFGPGTRLLVL.

V gene TRBV7-2 combines with J gene TRBJ2-1; D unclear. V gave up 6 bases and J gave up 9 bases, with 15 bases separating them. The CDR3 runs to 13 residues. Germline lookup yields CDR1 SGHTA and CDR2 FQGNSA. CDR3 nucleotide sequence: TGTGCCAGCAGTCCCGCGACCGTCGGTGAGCAGTTCTTC. Protein: CASSPATVGEQFF.